The 15 T cell receptor beta chains below all came from one sample that was sequenced in a study of early T cells in non-severe SARS-CoV-2 infection. Each CDR3 protein gets one entry after TCRdb re-called the 5' RACE reads with MiXCR. The sample yields about 66,000 distinct CDR3 sequences, roughly 21% seen once. Source: whole blood, taken at baseline. All receptors come from an adult who was a healthcare worker with PCR-confirmed SARS-CoV-2 infection or an uninfected control (not recorded which).

The chain employs TRBV20-1 and TRBJ1-2; D not resolved. Germline values: CDR1 DFQATT, CDR2 SNEGSKA (reference sequence). This CDR3 contains 13 residues. The V end was cut by 1 base, the J end by 2 bases, with 8 bases between. CDR3 residues: CSARVPGNYGYTF. In nucleotides, the CDR3 is TGCAGTGCTAGAGTCCCGGGGAACTATGGCTACACCTTC.

CDR3 in amino acids: CASSRVGDSYEQYF. DNA of the CDR3: TGTGCCAGCAGCCGAGTCGGGGATTCCTACGAGCAGTACTTC. J is TRBJ2-7 and V is TRBV4-2; TRBD2 might be the D (5 bases). Trimming stripped 4 bases from V and 1 base from J, with 11 bases between. The V gene's germline CDR1 is LGHNA and CDR2 YNFKEQ. The CDR3 has 14 residues.

This clonotype has more than one count but fewer than ten. The rearrangement links TRBV7-2 to TRBJ2-5, with TRBD1 matching over 7 bases. The trim removed 1 base at V and 6 bases at J, leaving 8 bases unmatched. From germline, CDR1 is SGHTA and CDR2 FQGNSA. The CDR3 covers 15 residues. The chain's CDR3 is CASSLGSTGAKTQYF. The CDR3 coding sequence is TGTGCCAGCAGCTTAGGAAGCACAGGGGCAAAGACCCAGTACTTC.

J is TRBJ2-7 and V is TRBV2; D remains ambiguous. V gave up 3 bases and J gave up 4 bases, with 10 bases separating them. Germline V gene sequence: CDR1 SNHLY, CDR2 FYNNEI. The CDR3 totals 13 residues. The CDR3 loop reads CASSDNQGYEQYF. CDR3 nucleotides: TGTGCCAGCAGTGACAACCAAGGGTACGAGCAGTACTTC.

The chain recombines TRBV6-5 with TRBJ2-3; 7 positions match TRBD1. This CDR3 comprises 12 residues. Germline assignment: CDR1 MNHEY and CDR2 SVGAGI. V dropped 6 bases and J dropped 8; count of bases not matched to a gene: 5. The CDR3 sequence is CASRTGVVTQYF. For the CDR3, the DNA is TGTGCCAGCAGAACAGGGGTTGTTACGCAGTATTTT.

The CDR3 region is CASSPTGASDTEAFF. In DNA, the CDR3 is TGTGCCAGCAGCCCGACGGGGGCATCGGACACTGAAGCTTTCTTT. The rearrangement joins TRBV7-9 to TRBJ1-1, with D possibly matching TRBD1 (6 bases). Per germline, CDR1 SEHNR and CDR2 FQNEAQ (reference sequence). The length of the CDR3 is 15 residues. V dropped 5 bases and J dropped 3 bases, with 16 bases sitting between them. Full variable domain (outside the CDR3, taken from reference TRBV7-9 and TRBJ1-1): DTGVSQNPRHKITKRGQNVTFRCDPISEHNRLYWYRQTLGQGPEFLTYFQNEAQLEKSRLLSDRFSAERPKGSFSTLEIQRTEQGDSAMYLCASSPTGASDTEAFFGQGTRLTVV.

This clonotype was detected a few times. The chain couples TRBV5-5 to TRBJ1-1; D remains ambiguous. Per germline, CDR1 SGHKS and CDR2 YYEKEE (reference sequence). Trimming cost V 2 bases and J 3 bases, with 8 bases left between them. The CDR3 extends over 13 amino acids. DNA for the CDR3: TGTGCCAGCAGCTTTCAGGCCGACACTGAAGCTTTCTTT. Its translation: CASSFQADTEAFF.

This chain uses TRBV18 with TRBJ1-2; unclear D gene. The CDR3 spans 13 residues. Germline-derived CDR1 and CDR2 are KGHSH and LQKENI. Trimming pared 2 bases from V and 6 bases from J, leaving 10 bases between. The CDR3 loop is CASSPEVRNGYTF. The CDR3 DNA reads TGTGCCAGCTCACCAGAAGTTCGGAATGGCTACACCTTC.

This sequence joins TRBV2 and TRBJ2-7; the match to TRBD1 covers 10 bases. The CDR3 is 14 amino acids. The junction had 2 bases not matched to a gene; V was cut back by 3 bases and J by 3 bases. Germline V CDR1 and CDR2: SNHLY, FYNNEI. The CDR3 DNA reads as TGTGCCAGCAGTGAGGACAGGGGGTACTACGAGCAGTACTTC. Amino acids: CASSEDRGYYEQYF.

The rearrangement uses TRBV7-9 and TRBJ1-2; D uncertain. The CDR3 is 14 amino acids. Trimming removed 3 bases from V and 4 bases from J, with 12 bases in between. Germline CDR1 is SEHNR and CDR2 is FQNEAQ (reference sequence). In DNA, the CDR3 is TGTGCCAGCAGCTTTACGCGTGTGGGCTATGGCTACACCTTC. Its protein product is CASSFTRVGYGYTF. Looking up the rest from reference TRBV7-9 and TRBJ1-2 gives the full variable domain: DTGVSQNPRHKITKRGQNVTFRCDPISEHNRLYWYRQTLGQGPEFLTYFQNEAQLEKSRLLSDRFSAERPKGSFSTLEIQRTEQGDSAMYLCASSFTRVGYGYTFGSGTRLTVV.

This clonotype was seen a few times. This sequence joins TRBV3-1 and TRBJ2-3; D call uncertain. Germline V gives CDR1 LGHDT, CDR2 YNNKEL (reference sequence). The CDR3 covers 15 residues. V lost 1 base, J lost 5 bases, and 13 bases lay in between. This CDR3 is CASSQVRNSLDTQYF. The CDR3 DNA sequence: TGTGCCAGCAGCCAAGTGCGGAATAGCTTAGATACGCAGTATTTT.

This chain links TRBV18 with TRBJ1-2; D unresolved. V lost 3 bases, J lost 5 bases, and 10 bases lay in between. Germline loops: CDR1 KGHSH, CDR2 LQKENI. The CDR3 is made up of 13 amino acids. The CDR3 reads CASSPGTEYGYTF. CDR3 coding DNA: TGTGCCAGCTCACCCGGTACAGAGTATGGCTACACCTTC.

The CDR3 here is CASSLDTGANVLTF. The CDR3 nucleotides read TGTGCCAGCAGCCTCGACACTGGGGCCAACGTCCTGACTTTC. This sequence joins TRBV7-9 and TRBJ2-6; D not certain. In germline, CDR1 is SEHNR, CDR2 FQNEAQ (reference sequence). The V end was cut by 5 bases, the J end by 2 bases, with 7 bases between. The CDR3 has 14 residues.

This clonotype was seen a handful of times. This chain joins TRBV29-1 and TRBJ2-2, with 7 bases fitting TRBD1. The germline gives CDR1 SQVTM, CDR2 ANQGSEA. The V and J ends lost 3 bases and 6 bases, in that order; junction bases with no gene match: 7. This CDR3 comprises 14 residues. The CDR3 nucleotides read TGCAGCGTTGACGGCTCAGGGGGAGCCGGGGAGCTGTTTTTT. Encoded protein: CSVDGSGGAGELFF.

In its sample, this clonotype was seen a few times. V gene TRBV12-3 or TRBV12-4 combines with J gene TRBJ2-3; D not resolved. The CDR3 sequence is 15 residues long. The germline V and J ends were trimmed by 5 bases and 1 base, with 13 bases remaining between them. The chain's CDR3 is CASSQQLQGTDTQYF. The CDR3 DNA reads as TGTGCCAGCAGTCAACAATTACAAGGCACAGATACGCAGTATTTT.